The T cell receptor (beta chain) described here comes from a study of control samples from healthy donors and cancer patients. The germline CDR1 and CDR2 sequences are LNHDA and SQIVND (reference sequence). Trimming shortened V by 4 bases and J by 3 bases, and 6 bases separated the two germline ends. The CDR3 is made up of 13 amino acids. TCRdb keeps only in-frame clones here, not all; method: immunoSEQ multiplex PCR. The profile shows around 120,000 clones, 93% of them singletons. The clonotype originates from a man aged 25-40 years in good health. Sequenced sample: blood. The chain links TRBV19 to TRBJ2-2, with D unresolved. The CDR3 here is CASSRMDTGELFF. CDR3 coding DNA: TGTGCCAGTAGTAGGATGGACACCGGGGAGCTGTTTTTT.